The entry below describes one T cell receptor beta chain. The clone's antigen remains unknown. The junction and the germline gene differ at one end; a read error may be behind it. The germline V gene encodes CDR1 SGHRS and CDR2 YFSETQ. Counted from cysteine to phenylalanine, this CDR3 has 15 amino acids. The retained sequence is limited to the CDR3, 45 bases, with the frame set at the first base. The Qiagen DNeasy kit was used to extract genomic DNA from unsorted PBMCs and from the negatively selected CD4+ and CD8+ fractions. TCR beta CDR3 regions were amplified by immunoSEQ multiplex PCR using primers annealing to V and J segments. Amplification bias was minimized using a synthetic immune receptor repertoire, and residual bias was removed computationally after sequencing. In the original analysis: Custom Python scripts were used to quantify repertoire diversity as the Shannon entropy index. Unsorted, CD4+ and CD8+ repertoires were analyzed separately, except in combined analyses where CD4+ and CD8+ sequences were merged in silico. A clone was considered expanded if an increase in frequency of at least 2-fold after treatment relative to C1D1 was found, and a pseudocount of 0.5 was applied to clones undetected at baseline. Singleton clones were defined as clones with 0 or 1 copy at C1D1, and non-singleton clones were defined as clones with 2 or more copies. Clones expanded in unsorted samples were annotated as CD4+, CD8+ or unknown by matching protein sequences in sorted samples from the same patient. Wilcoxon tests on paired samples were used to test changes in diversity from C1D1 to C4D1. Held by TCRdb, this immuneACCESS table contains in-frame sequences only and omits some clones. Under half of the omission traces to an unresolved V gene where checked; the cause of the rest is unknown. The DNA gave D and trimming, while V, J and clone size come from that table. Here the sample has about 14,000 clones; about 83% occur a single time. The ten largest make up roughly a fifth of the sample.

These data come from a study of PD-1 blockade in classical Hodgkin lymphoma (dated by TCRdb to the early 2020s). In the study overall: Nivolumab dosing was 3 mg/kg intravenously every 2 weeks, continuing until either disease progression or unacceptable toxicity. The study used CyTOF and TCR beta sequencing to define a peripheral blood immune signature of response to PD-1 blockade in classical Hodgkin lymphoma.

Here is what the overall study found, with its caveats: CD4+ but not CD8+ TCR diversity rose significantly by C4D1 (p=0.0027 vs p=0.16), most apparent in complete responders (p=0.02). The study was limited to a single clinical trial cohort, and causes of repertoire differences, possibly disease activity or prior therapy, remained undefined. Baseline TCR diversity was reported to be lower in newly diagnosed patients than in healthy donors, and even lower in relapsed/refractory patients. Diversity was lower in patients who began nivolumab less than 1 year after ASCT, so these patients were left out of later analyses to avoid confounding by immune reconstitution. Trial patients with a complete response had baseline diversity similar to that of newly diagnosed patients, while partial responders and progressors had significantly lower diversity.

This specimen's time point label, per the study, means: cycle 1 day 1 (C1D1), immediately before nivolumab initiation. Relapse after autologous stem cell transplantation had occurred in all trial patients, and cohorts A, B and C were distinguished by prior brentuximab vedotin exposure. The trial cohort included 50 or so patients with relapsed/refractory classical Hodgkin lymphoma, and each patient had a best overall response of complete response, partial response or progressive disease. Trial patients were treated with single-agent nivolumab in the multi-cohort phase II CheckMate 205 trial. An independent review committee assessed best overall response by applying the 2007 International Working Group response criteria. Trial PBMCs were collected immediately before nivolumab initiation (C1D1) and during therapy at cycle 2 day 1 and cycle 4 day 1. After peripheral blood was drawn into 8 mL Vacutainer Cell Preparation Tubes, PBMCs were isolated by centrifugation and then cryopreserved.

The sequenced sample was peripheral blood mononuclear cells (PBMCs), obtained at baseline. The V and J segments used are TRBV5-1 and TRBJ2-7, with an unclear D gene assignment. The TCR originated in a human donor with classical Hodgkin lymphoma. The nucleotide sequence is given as TGCGCCAGCGGCTTACCGGGCCGATCCCTTACCGAGCAGTACTTC. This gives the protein CASGLPGRSLTEQYF.